These T cell receptor beta chains were read from a single sample in a study of Tregs in tolerant kidney transplant recipients. TCRdb's table, derived via immunoSEQ multiplex PCR, lists solely in-frame clones and lacks some. The data show just under 65,000 clones, with roughly 98% seen just once and 0.34% held by the top ten. The starting material was Tregs from blood, obtained before the transplant. All receptors come from a human donor who received a combined kidney and bone marrow transplant. The CDR3 runs from the conserved cysteine through the conserved F or W. D genes are given only for firm matches. Clone size appears in some rows only: once, few, many, or a class for an expanded clone.

d_call	v_call	clone_size	j_call	cdr3_nt	cdr3_aa
.	TRBV7-8	.	TRBJ2-3	TGTGCCAGCAGCTTAGAAGCCCGAGCAGATACGCAGTATTTT	CASSLEARADTQYF
TRBD1	TRBV4-3	.	TRBJ1-1	TGCGCCAGCAGCCAAGAAGGGGACAGGAACACTGAAGCTTTCTTT	CASSQEGDRNTEAFF
.	TRBV5-6	.	TRBJ2-7	TGTGCCAGCAGCTTAATTAGGAGGACCCACGAGCAGTACTTC	CASSLIRRTHEQYF
TRBD1	TRBV6-1	.	TRBJ2-7	TGTGCCAGCAGTGGGGACAGGGGAGGCGAGCAGTACTTC	CASSGDRGGEQYF
TRBD2	TRBV5-1	once	TRBJ2-7	TGCGCCAGCAGTCTAGGAGTAGCGGGAGTTGGGGAGCAGTACTTC	CASSLGVAGVGEQYF
TRBD1	TRBV30	.	TRBJ2-5	TGTGCCTGGAGAAATACAGGGGGCGCGGGAGAGACCCAGTACTTC	CAWRNTGGAGETQYF
.	TRBV5-1	.	TRBJ2-7	TGCGCCAGCAGCTTGGGTGGGGGCAACTCCTACGAGCAGTACTTC	CASSLGGGNSYEQYF
TRBD2	TRBV11-3	.	TRBJ2-1	TGTGCCAGCAGCTTTCGCAGTGGACTAGCGGGCTACAATGAGCAGTTCTTC	CASSFRSGLAGYNEQFF
TRBD2	TRBV10-3	.	TRBJ2-2	TGTGCCACGCTCGGGACTAGCGGGAGACAGGACACCGGGGAGCTGTTTTTT	CATLGTSGRQDTGELFF
TRBD1	TRBV5-1	.	TRBJ2-2	TGCGCCAGCAGCACAGGGACAGCGGCGAACACCGGGGAGCTGTTTTTT	CASSTGTAANTGELFF
.	TRBV5-4	.	TRBJ2-1	TGTGCCAGCAGCTCCCCATCGGGAGCAGCGGGCGGATACAATGAGCAGTTCTTC	CASSSPSGAAGGYNEQFF
TRBD1	TRBV5-5	.	TRBJ2-7	TGTGCCAGCAGCTTGGCGGTGGGACAGGACTACGAGCAGTACTTC	CASSLAVGQDYEQYF
.	TRBV15	.	TRBJ2-5	TGTGCCACCAGCAGGGCTAGCGCAGAGACCCAGTACTTC	CATSRASAETQYF
.	TRBV30	.	TRBJ1-1	TGTGCCTGCCCGGGAGAATGGGAAGCTTTCTTT	CACPGEWEAFF
TRBD2	TRBV7-3	.	TRBJ2-7	TGTGCCAGCAGCTTACGGCCCTTAGCGGGGGGGTTCGATTTCTCCTACGAGCAGTACTTC	CASSLRPLAGGFDFSYEQYF
TRBD1	TRBV5-6	.	TRBJ1-5	TGTGCCAGCAGCTACGGGACAGGGGATCAGCCCCAGCATTTT	CASSYGTGDQPQHF
TRBD2	TRBV27	.	TRBJ2-7	TGTGCCAGCAGTATACAGGGACTAGCGGGAGACGAGCAGTACTTC	CASSIQGLAGDEQYF
TRBD2	TRBV7-9	.	TRBJ2-3	TGTGCCAGCCGGGACTACTACACAGATACGCAGTATTTT	CASRDYYTDTQYF
TRBD1	TRBV28	.	TRBJ1-2	TGTGCCAGCAGTTTAGTGGGCCCGGAGAAAGGGGGCGGCTACACCTTC	CASSLVGPEKGGGYTF
.	TRBV7-2	once	TRBJ2-3	TGTGCCAGCACCCTAAGGGCGGGGACAGATACGCAGTATTTT	CASTLRAGTDTQYF
TRBD2	TRBV4-2	.	TRBJ2-5	TGTGCCAGCAGCCAAGTTAGCGGGGGCGGTCAAGAGACCCAGTACTTC	CASSQVSGGGQETQYF